Below are 13 T cell receptor beta chains sequenced from a single sample in a study of CD8 T cells in Susac syndrome. cDNA came from roughly 0.53 to 1 ug RNA primed by random hexamers. TCRdb reprocessed the immunoSEQ multiplex PCR reads with MiXCR, giving one entry per CDR3 protein. Of some 170,000 distinct CDR3 sequences listed, just under 95% are singletons. Specimen: CD4+ T cells from PBMCs. The source of these receptors is a human donor with Susac syndrome.

This chain joins TRBV2 and TRBJ2-2, with D uncertain. This CDR3 region has 15 residues. Trimming took off 4 bases at V and 3 bases at J, with 12 bases between the two ends. The V gene's germline CDR1 is SNHLY and CDR2 FYNNEI. The CDR3 coding sequence is TGTGCCAGCAGTGTTAGTCTAGGGCACACCGGGGAGCTGTTTTTT. This sequence encodes CASSVSLGHTGELFF.

The chain employs TRBV20-1 and TRBJ1-1; 9 bases are shared with TRBD1. With 3 bases clipped from V and 3 bases from J, the junction kept 2 bases outside the gene matches. This CDR3 contains 13 residues. Germline V gene lookup returns CDR1 DFQATT and CDR2 SNEGSKA (reference sequence). The CDR3 loop reads CSARGTGHTEAFF. CDR3 DNA: TGCAGTGCTAGGGGGACAGGGCACACTGAAGCTTTCTTT.

The gene calls are TRBV29-1 and TRBJ2-3, with D possibly being TRBD1 (5 bases). V lost 0 bases and J lost 5, with 18 bases in between. Germline V gives CDR1 SQVTM, CDR2 ANQGSEA. The CDR3 extends over 16 amino acids. DNA for the CDR3: TGCAGCGTTGAAGATGGGGCTGGCTTTCTGAGAGATACGCAGTATTTT. Protein product: CSVEDGAGFLRDTQYF.

The V and J genes are TRBV4-2 and TRBJ1-2, with D unclear. Trimming cost V 1 base and J 4 bases, with 19 bases left between them. The CDR3 is 17 amino acids. Germline V lookup: CDR1 LGHNA, CDR2 YNFKEQ. For the CDR3, the DNA is TGTGCCAGCAGCCAAGTCCTCAGAGGTAGGCGATTCTATGGCTACACCTTC. Translated: CASSQVLRGRRFYGYTF.

J is TRBJ2-1 and V is TRBV12-3 or TRBV12-4; D might be TRBD2 (5 bases). This CDR3 has 18 amino acids. Trimming took 1 base from V and 0 from J, leaving 16 bases between them. The CDR3 here is CASSLVFGSEDSYNEQFF. In DNA form, the CDR3 reads TGTGCCAGCAGTTTAGTATTTGGGAGCGAAGACTCCTACAATGAGCAGTTCTTC.

The chain recombines TRBV15 with TRBJ1-2; possible D gene TRBD1, 6 bases. CDR1 is LNHNV and CDR2 is YYDKDF in the germline V gene (reference sequence). There are 15 residues in the CDR3. The V and J ends lost 1 base and 0 bases respectively, with 9 bases between them. CDR3 region: CATSRVRTANYGYTF. In nucleotides, the CDR3 is TGTGCCACCAGCAGAGTGAGGACAGCTAACTATGGCTACACCTTC.

This chain links TRBV18 with TRBJ1-5; D perhaps matches TRBD1 (5 bases). Trimming stripped 2 bases from V and 5 bases from J, with 10 bases between. The germline V gene has CDR1 KGHSH and CDR2 LQKENI. The CDR3 is made up of 14 amino acids. The CDR3 nucleotides are TGTGCCAGCTCACCATACGGGGGTGATCAGCCCCAGCATTTT. The encoded protein is CASSPYGGDQPQHF.

This sequence joins TRBV20-1 and TRBJ2-1; D unresolved. Germline CDR1 and CDR2: DFQATT and SNEGSKA (reference sequence). The CDR3 contains 14 residues. V gave up 4 bases and J gave up 1 base, with 11 bases separating them. In DNA, the CDR3 is TGCAGTGCTAAGTCTCCGAGATCCTACAATGAGCAGTTCTTC. Protein: CSAKSPRSYNEQFF.

The chain is built from TRBV7-2 and TRBJ2-1; 7 bases map to TRBD2. The V segment lost 7 bases and the J segment 5 bases; nucleotides outside the gene matches: 5. The CDR3 consists of 13 residues. CDR1 SGHTA and CDR2 FQGNSA come from the germline V gene. The CDR3 nucleotides are TGTGCCAGCAACGGGGGGTTACACAATGAGCAGTTCTTC. This codes for CASNGGLHNEQFF.

The V and J genes are TRBV10-2 and TRBJ2-7; 9 nucleotides line up with TRBD2. V was pared by 8 bases and J by 1 base, with 3 bases of the junction left unmatched. Germline V gives CDR1 WSHSY, CDR2 SAAADI. This CDR3 has 13 amino acids. CDR3 in amino acids: CASRSGRSYEQYF. As DNA, the CDR3 is TGCGCCAGCCGTAGCGGGAGATCCTACGAGCAGTACTTC.

In DNA, the CDR3 is TGTGCCAGCAGGAGGACTAGCGGGGACTCGTGGTTGTACTTC. It yields the protein CASRRTSGDSWLYF. The gene calls are TRBV2 and TRBJ2-7; 12 bases map to TRBD2. Germline assignment: CDR1 SNHLY and CDR2 FYNNEI. V dropped 6 bases and J dropped 12; count of bases not matched to a gene: 12. CDR3 size: 14 residues.

The chain couples TRBV3-1 to TRBJ2-4, with D unclear. The CDR3 extends over 13 amino acids. The ends were cut back, 6 bases at V and 0 bases at J, with 6 bases in the middle. Per germline, CDR1 LGHDT and CDR2 YNNKEL (reference sequence). The CDR3 sequence is CASRGEAKNIQYF. DNA of the CDR3: TGTGCCAGCAGAGGAGAAGCCAAAAACATTCAGTACTTC.

The chain couples TRBV27 to TRBJ2-5; TRBD1 aligns across 9 bases. The CDR3 totals 15 residues. CDR1 and CDR2 from the germline V gene are MNHEY and SMNVEV (reference sequence). The V and J ends lost 3 bases and 4 bases, in that order; junction bases with no gene match: 6. The CDR3: CASSFVDRGGETQYF. The CDR3 DNA follows: TGTGCCAGCAGTTTTGTGGACAGGGGTGGAGAGACCCAGTACTTC.